Each of the 7 T cell receptor beta chains below was sequenced from the same sample in a study of regulatory T cells in long-lasting Graves disease (dated by TCRdb to the early 2020s). The method behind the library was multiplex PCR. The sequencer was an Illumina HiSeq 4000. TCR beta libraries were built with iRepertoire HTBI primers and Arm-PCR amplification of CDR3 regions. In TCRdb, the public reads were trimmed at Q25 with fastp and aligned with MiXCR, with productive beta chains retained. A single entry per CDR3 protein holds the most common genes and DNA from its merged rows. The sample profile shows 350,000 to 550,000 distinct CDR3 sequences; less than 20% of them were found once. In total, the top ten clones hold 20% to 25% of the sample. This specimen's time point label, per the study, means: newly diagnosed GD, antithyroid drugs for less than 3 months. For both TCR sequencing and RNA sequencing, RNA was extracted from PBMCs in TRIzol.

This sample was also put to use in a study of T cells in Graves' hyperthyroidism and ophthalmopathy.

Specimen: peripheral blood mononuclear cells (PBMCs), collected at new diagnosis, from a patient treated with antithyroid drugs. Every receptor here comes from a woman aged 18-29 years with Graves disease. Donor details come from another sample of the same person, matched by shared clones.

This clonotype was seen a handful of times. The chain employs TRBV29-1 and TRBJ2-2; 9 bases line up with TRBD2. The CDR3 loop spans 14 amino acids. CDR1 is SQVTM and CDR2 is ANQGSEA in the germline V gene. J gave up 8 bases and V 1 base, and 5 bases lay outside the gene matches. CDR3 region: CSVEVSLAGGELFF. The CDR3 region has the DNA TGCAGCGTTGAAGTGAGTCTAGCGGGAGGGGAGCTGTTTTTT.

This clonotype has ten or more counts. The CDR3 protein is CASSDGQQESYGYTF. CDR3 DNA sequence: TGTGCCAGCAGTGACGGGCAGCAAGAAAGCTATGGCTACACCTTC. The chain employs TRBV6-1 and TRBJ1-2; no reliable D call. The CDR3 totals 15 residues. CDR1 is MNHNS, CDR2 SASEGT, per germline. Trimming removed 3 bases from V and 4 bases from J, with 15 bases in between.

This clonotype was recorded many times. V and J are TRBV12-3 or TRBV12-4 and TRBJ2-4, with D tentatively TRBD2 (7 bases). There are 16 residues in the CDR3. The V gene lost 8 bases and the J gene lost 0 bases, with 17 bases spanning the gap. The CDR3 region has the DNA TGTGCCAGCTGCGAGGGGGGGGTCCTAGCCAAAAACATTCAGTACTTC. This sequence encodes CASCEGGVLAKNIQYF.

The chain combines TRBV5-1 with TRBJ2-5; 9 bases fit TRBD1. CDR1 SGHRS and CDR2 YFSETQ come from the germline V gene. J lost 5 bases, V lost 0 bases, and 8 bases had no gene match. This CDR3 region has 16 residues. Here the CDR3 reads CASSLEGQGQWETQYF. CDR3 coding DNA: TGCGCCAGCAGCTTGGAGGGACAGGGACAGTGGGAGACCCAGTACTTC.

This clonotype was observed many times. The chain links TRBV5-6 to TRBJ2-3; 7 nucleotides match TRBD2. V trimming: 3 bases; J trimming: 0 bases; junction bases outside the gene matches: 7. This CDR3 spans 16 amino acids. CDR1 is SGHDT, CDR2 YYEEEE, per germline. CDR3: CASSSGTTISTDTQYF. CDR3 coding DNA: TGTGCCAGCAGCTCCGGGACTACCATAAGCACAGATACGCAGTATTTT.

This clonotype occurred once. This chain joins TRBV19 and TRBJ2-1; maybe TRBD2 (6 bases). The V gene's germline CDR1 is LNHDA and CDR2 SQIVND (reference sequence). The CDR3 sequence is 14 residues long. V shed 7 bases and J shed 2 bases, with 12 bases lying between them. CDR3 residues: CASKLAPTYNEQFF. The DNA for the CDR3 is TGTGCCAGTAAGCTAGCGCCTACCTACAATGAGCAGTTCTTC.

This clonotype occurred many times. Written as DNA, the CDR3 is TGTGCCAGCAGCTTAGTAGGGCTGGACAGGGAATTCCAAGAGACCCAGTACTTC. Translated, it gives CASSLVGLDREFQETQYF. The chain recombines TRBV7-8 with TRBJ2-5, with 8 bases lining up with TRBD1. V gave up 1 base and J gave up 1 base; unmatched junction bases: 11. The germline V gene has CDR1 SGHVS and CDR2 FQNEAQ. This CDR3 is 18 amino acids long.